Below are 29 T cell receptor beta chains sequenced from a single sample in a study of T cells in Graves' hyperthyroidism and ophthalmopathy. Amplified regions were TCR beta CDR3 sequences from RNA transcripts. The HTBI primer set served for first-round RT-PCR of the TCR CDR3. A single record per CDR3 protein comes from TCRdb applying MiXCR to the multiplex PCR reads. Among some 690,000 distinct CDR3 sequences listed, roughly 17% were seen once. The sequenced sample was blood. The receptors shown here come from a man aged 50 to 60 with Graves' hyperthyroidism.

This clonotype was recorded only once. The V call is TRBV29-1, the J call TRBJ2-3; 9 bases line up with TRBD1. Germline V gene lookup returns CDR1 SQVTM and CDR2 ANQGSEA. CDR3 length: 14 amino acids. V was clipped by 3 bases and J by 4 bases; unmatched bases: 5. The CDR3 bases are TGCAGCGTTGATCGGACAGGGGAAGCAGATACGCAGTATTTT. It encodes CSVDRTGEADTQYF.

This clonotype has ten or more counts. The chain combines TRBV30 with TRBJ2-2, with TRBD2 identical over 11 bases. The germline CDR1 and CDR2 sequences are GTSNPN and SVGIG (reference sequence). Losses at the gene ends were 2 bases for V and 6 bases for J; bases not matched to a gene: 5. The length of the CDR3 is 15 residues. CDR3 nucleotides: TGTGCCTGGAGTAGGGGGACTAGCGGCGCCGGGGAGCTGTTTTTT. It translates to CAWSRGTSGAGELFF.

This clonotype occurred many times. V usage is TRBV27 and J usage is TRBJ2-7; unclear D gene. The CDR3 is made up of 11 amino acids. V shed 6 bases and J shed 2 bases, with 5 bases lying between them. Germline lookup yields CDR1 MNHEY and CDR2 SMNVEV (reference sequence). CDR3 sequence reads: CASRNAYEQYF. The CDR3 DNA follows: TGTGCCAGCAGAAACGCCTACGAGCAGTACTTC.

The CDR3 DNA is TGTGCCAGCAGCGTAGCAGGGACAGCGTCCTACGAGCAGTACTTC. This sequence encodes CASSVAGTASYEQYF. The rearrangement uses TRBV9 and TRBJ2-7; TRBD1 aligns across 7 bases. The CDR3 has 15 amino acids. Unmatched junction bases numbered 4, after V lost 0 bases and J lost 1 base. In germline, CDR1 is SGDLS, CDR2 YYNGEE.

V and J are TRBV15 and TRBJ1-3, with D hard to call. CDR1 is LNHNV, CDR2 YYDKDF, per germline (reference sequence). The CDR3 extends over 15 amino acids. V gave up 5 bases and J gave up 0 bases, with 11 bases separating them. The CDR3 bases are TGTGCCACCAGCTCTCAGTGGACCTCTGGAAACACCATATATTTT. Amino acids: CATSSQWTSGNTIYF.

This clonotype has ten or more counts. The rearrangement uses TRBV12-3 or TRBV12-4 and TRBJ2-1; 11 bases are shared with TRBD2. The CDR3 is 17 amino acids. V dropped 1 base and J dropped 7; count of bases not matched to a gene: 9. The CDR3, as DNA: TGTGCCAGCAGTTTAGGGCTTCGGACTAGCGGGTTTAATGAGCAGTTCTTC. Encoded protein: CASSLGLRTSGFNEQFF.

The genes are TRBV11-2 and TRBJ2-2; D is undetermined. CDR1 and CDR2 (germline): SGHAT, FQNNGV. Between the trimmed V and J ends, which lost 6 bases and 6 bases, there was a span of 14 bases. CDR3 length: 14 residues. CDR3 sequence (DNA): TGTGCCAGCAGGCAGAGGCCCGGATCCGGGGAGCTGTTTTTT. Protein product: CASRQRPGSGELFF.

This clonotype was seen at least ten times. The chain uses TRBV9 and TRBJ2-6, with D unclear. Germline V CDR1 and CDR2: SGDLS, YYNGEE. Trimming cost V 3 bases and J 0 bases, with 10 bases left between them. This CDR3 spans 16 amino acids. As DNA, the CDR3 is TGTGCCAGCAGCGGGCGATTGGGCTCTGGGGCCAACGTCCTGACTTTC. Translation: CASSGRLGSGANVLTF.

Concerning this clonotype: Given a much more abundant clone one base away, this may be a read error. The rearrangement uses TRBV9 and TRBJ2-3, with a weak D call TRBD2 (5 bases). Per the germline V gene, CDR1 is SGDLS and CDR2 is YYNGEE. Trimming removed 7 bases from V and 5 bases from J, with 5 bases in between. CDR3 length equals 10 residues. The CDR3 region has the DNA TGTGCCAGCGCGGGAGATACGCAGTATTTT. As protein: CASAGDTQYF.

At least ten counts were recorded for this clonotype. The V gene is TRBV2, the J gene TRBJ2-7; the D gene is possibly TRBD2 (5 bases). V lost 5 bases to trimming and J lost 6 bases, with 20 bases between them. CDR3 length equals 15 residues. CDR1 is SNHLY and CDR2 is FYNNEI in the germline V gene. Here the CDR3 reads CASSQSGTNLPEQYF. The DNA for the CDR3 is TGTGCCAGCAGTCAAAGCGGAACAAACCTTCCCGAGCAGTACTTC.

In its sample, this clonotype was seen a few times. V and J are TRBV30 and TRBJ2-7; no definite D call. Trimming removed 0 bases at V and 2 bases at J, with 11 bases between. Germline V gene data show CDR1 as GTSNPN and CDR2 as SVGIG (reference sequence). This CDR3 comprises 14 residues. The CDR3 DNA follows: TGTGCCTGGAGTGTTGGTGGGAAGGCCTACGAGCAGTACTTC. This encodes CAWSVGGKAYEQYF.

This clonotype appeared a few times. This chain connects TRBV27 to TRBJ2-7; 7 bases match TRBD1. Trimming removed 3 bases from V and 2 bases from J; junction bases left unmatched: 13. This CDR3 is 17 amino acids long. Germline CDR1 and CDR2: MNHEY and SMNVEV (reference sequence). The CDR3 DNA sequence: TGTGCCAGCAGTTTTCTCATCCCGACAGGGTTCGCCTACGAGCAGTACTTC. This codes for CASSFLIPTGFAYEQYF.

Ten or more counts support this clonotype. This CDR3 reads CASSLRGPGELFF. The CDR3 DNA is TGTGCCAGCAGTTTAAGGGGGCCCGGGGAGCTGTTTTTT. V is TRBV12-3 or TRBV12-4 and J is TRBJ2-2; 7 bases are a match to TRBD1. Unmatched junction bases numbered 0, after V lost 2 bases and J lost 6 bases. CDR3 length: 13 residues.

V and J are TRBV20-1 and TRBJ1-2; TRBD1 matches 8 bases. Germline CDR1 is DFQATT and CDR2 is SNEGSKA (reference sequence). The CDR3 spans 13 residues. J gave up 8 bases and V 3 bases, and 8 bases lay outside the gene matches. The chain's CDR3 is CSASLQGVRGYTF. DNA for the CDR3: TGCAGTGCTAGTCTACAGGGGGTGAGAGGCTACACCTTC.

The gene calls are TRBV24-1 and TRBJ1-1; D is unclear. Germline CDR1 KGHDR, CDR2 SFDVKD. Trimming removed 5 bases from V and 7 bases from J, with 13 bases in between. The CDR3 is 13 residues long. As DNA, the CDR3 is TGTGCCACCAGTGTCTCTTACGGGAGTGAAGCTTTCTTT. Amino acid sequence: CATSVSYGSEAFF.

The V and J genes are TRBV29-1 and TRBJ2-2; D ambiguous. The CDR3 contains 13 residues. Deletions cut 1 base from V and 4 bases from J, with 7 bases between. Germline V CDR1 and CDR2: SQVTM, ANQGSEA. CDR3 coding DNA: TGCAGCGTTGAAGGGTTTGGCACCGGGGAGCTGTTTTTT. As protein: CSVEGFGTGELFF.

There are many counts of this clonotype. The chain links TRBV11-1 to TRBJ2-1, with TRBD1 matching 10 bases. After removal of 5 bases from V and 7 bases from J, the junction contained 8 bases not matched to a gene. The CDR3 sequence is 15 residues long. CDR1 SGHAT and CDR2 FQDESV come from the germline V gene (reference sequence). The CDR3 loop is CASSPRTGGANEQFF. CDR3 coding DNA: TGTGCCAGCAGCCCCCGGACAGGGGGTGCGAATGAGCAGTTCTTC. Filled out from reference TRBV11-1 and TRBJ2-1, the complete variable domain reads EAEVAQSPRYKITEKSQAVAFWCDPISGHATLYWYRQILGQGPELLVQFQDESVVDDSQLPKDRFSAERLKGVDSTLKIQPAELGDSAMYLCASSPRTGGANEQFFGPGTRLTVL.

This clonotype was counted only a few times. The chain carries TRBV5-1 and TRBJ1-1; 10 nucleotides agree with TRBD1. Germline CDR1 SGHRS, CDR2 YFSETQ. The V and J ends lost 5 bases and 8 bases, in that order; junction bases with no gene match: 12. This CDR3 is built from 15 residues. The CDR3 reads CASRSPGQGPPEAFF. The CDR3 DNA is TGCGCCAGCAGGTCTCCGGGACAGGGGCCCCCGGAAGCTTTCTTT.

In this sample, this clonotype turned up many times. This chain joins TRBV18 and TRBJ2-3, with 8 bases aligning to TRBD2. Germline V gene sequence: CDR1 KGHSH, CDR2 LQKENI. The junction had 8 bases not matched to a gene; V was cut back by 8 bases and J by 4 bases. CDR3 length equals 14 residues. The CDR3 DNA follows: TGTGCCAGCCGCGCCGGGGGGGCGGCAGATACGCAGTATTTT. It specifies CASRAGGAADTQYF.

There are a few counts of this clonotype. The chain couples TRBV5-1 to TRBJ2-7, with D perhaps assigned TRBD1 or TRBD2 (6 bases each). The CDR3 sequence is 12 residues long. Trimming removed 5 bases from V and 3 bases from J, with 9 bases in between. Looked up from germline, CDR1 is SGHRS and CDR2 is YFSETQ. The CDR3 sequence is CASREGVYEQYF. CDR3 coding DNA: TGCGCCAGCAGGGAGGGGGTCTACGAGCAGTACTTC.

CDR3 in DNA: TGTGCCAGCAGCCAAGGGTGGGGGAGCGGCGCCTACAATGAGCAGTTCTTC. Its protein is CASSQGWGSGAYNEQFF. The rearrangement links TRBV14 to TRBJ2-1; D is perhaps TRBD1 or TRBD2 (5 bases each). Trimming cost V 1 base and J 2 bases, with 15 bases left between them. CDR1 and CDR2 (germline): SGHDN, FVKESK. The CDR3 extends over 17 amino acids.

This clonotype was counted only a few times. The chain couples TRBV2 to TRBJ2-1; 10 nucleotides match TRBD2. Trimming took 6 bases from V and 8 from J; bases not matched to a gene: 10. The CDR3 is made up of 15 amino acids. Per germline, CDR1 SNHLY and CDR2 FYNNEI. Here the CDR3 reads CASRLPIAGGYEQFF. The CDR3 region has the DNA TGTGCCAGCAGGCTCCCCATAGCGGGAGGCTATGAGCAGTTCTTC. Using reference TRBV2 and TRBJ2-1 for the parts outside the CDR3, the full variable domain is EPEVTQTPSHQVTQMGQEVILRCVPISNHLYFYWYRQILGQKVEFLVSFYNNEISEKSEIFDDQFSVERPDGSNFTLKIRSTKLEDSAMYFCASRLPIAGGYEQFFGPGTRLTVL.

The chain is built from TRBV9 and TRBJ1-1; unclear D gene. The V gene's germline CDR1 is SGDLS and CDR2 YYNGEE. The CDR3 contains 15 residues. Trimming stripped 0 bases from V and 6 bases from J, with 15 bases between. The CDR3 spells CASSVGLSGSSEAFF. The DNA for the CDR3 is TGTGCCAGCAGCGTAGGTCTTTCGGGGTCGTCTGAAGCTTTCTTT.

This clonotype showed up just once. The genes are TRBV11-2 and TRBJ2-7, with 13 bases matching TRBD2. The CDR3 totals 15 residues. The V gene's germline CDR1 is SGHAT and CDR2 FQNNGV. The V gene end was trimmed by 8 bases and the J gene end by 1 base; junction bases not matched to a gene: 5. CDR3 sequence reads: CASCSGLAGSYEQYF. Written as DNA, the CDR3 is TGTGCCAGCTGCTCGGGACTAGCGGGGTCCTACGAGCAGTACTTC. The variable domain in full, completed from reference TRBV11-2 and TRBJ2-7, reads EAGVAQSPRYKIIEKRQSVAFWCNPISGHATLYWYQQILGQGPKLLIQFQNNGVVDDSQLPKDRFSAERLKGVDSTLKIQPAKLEDSAVYLCASCSGLAGSYEQYFGPGTRLTVT.

V gene TRBV4-1 combines with J gene TRBJ1-6, with TRBD1 identical over 8 bases. The CDR3 runs to 16 residues. Per germline, CDR1 MGHRA and CDR2 YSYEKL. J gave up 10 bases and V 3 bases, and 11 bases lay outside the gene matches. In DNA form, the CDR3 reads TGCGCCAGCAGCCACGGAAACGGACAGGGAGACTCACCCCTCCACTTT. Translating gives CASSHGNGQGDSPLHF.

Ten or more counts support this clonotype. This sequence joins TRBV28 and TRBJ1-4; 7 positions agree with TRBD1. The V segment lost 6 bases and the J segment 8 bases; nucleotides outside the gene matches: 6. The CDR3 runs 13 residues. CDR1 and CDR2 (germline): MDHEN, SYDVKM. The CDR3 sequence is CASRTGSSEKLFF. DNA of the CDR3: TGTGCCAGCAGGACAGGGTCTAGCGAAAAACTGTTTTTT.

Ten or more counts support this clonotype. CDR3: CASSSSLRTPGNGYTF. The CDR3 region has the DNA TGTGCCAGCTCCAGCAGCTTAAGGACGCCGGGAAATGGCTACACCTTC. The J gene is TRBJ1-2, the V gene TRBV11-2, with D uncertain. The CDR3 contains 16 residues. Germline CDR1 and CDR2: SGHAT and FQNNGV. V dropped 8 bases and J dropped 6 bases, with 25 bases sitting between them.

The chain recombines TRBV10-3 with TRBJ2-5, with a tentative D call TRBD2 (6 bases). Germline assignment: CDR1 ENHRY and CDR2 SYGVKD. This CDR3 contains 15 residues. Trimming stripped 1 base from V and 2 bases from J, with 11 bases between. CDR3 in DNA: TGTGCCATCAGTGAGTGGAGGGTGGGGCAAGAGACCCAGTACTTC. The encoded protein is CAISEWRVGQETQYF.

The chain has TRBV19 and TRBJ1-5, with TRBD1 identical over 7 bases. With 4 bases clipped from V and 2 bases from J, the junction kept 11 bases outside the gene matches. This CDR3 has 17 amino acids. The V gene's germline CDR1 is LNHDA and CDR2 SQIVND (reference sequence). The DNA of the CDR3 is TGTGCCAGTAGTAGGTTCCACAGGGGAAACGGCAATCAGCCCCAGCATTTT. Its translation is CASSRFHRGNGNQPQHF.